The source of this TCR beta chain is a study of T cell responses to AZD1222 COVID-19 vaccine (dated by TCRdb to 2020 to 2022). For the wider study: TCR sequencing covered more than 230 trial participants: 207 given two doses of AZD1222 and around 25 given two doses of MenACWY control vaccine. Trial participants were enrolled by age into 18-55, 56-69 and 70-plus year subgroups, with about 150, 27 and 61 TCR-sequenced participants respectively. Study-wide conclusions, independent of this receptor: Participants were mostly white British and included more females than males, and it was suggested by the authors that clonal diversity may have been underestimated. Spike-specific TCR breadth and depth rose significantly after two AZD1222 doses compared with day 0 and with MenACWY recipients. Conclusions about previously exposed vaccinees were limited because only six AZD1222 recipients were SARS-CoV-2 seropositive at baseline. Because no day 14 peak-response samples were available, repertoires were characterized only after the peak T cell response. Epitopes outside the regions mutated in the B.1.351 and B.1.1.7 variants were reportedly recognized by nearly half of the unique spike-specific TCRs. CD4 TCRs associated with the vaccine covered the entire spike protein, and the dominant responses were in regions 160-218 and 743-854. In the small 56-69-year group, the increase in depth fell short of significance, most likely because of low power.

The CDR3 regions of human TCRbeta chains were subjected to immunosequencing. From the authors' description of their analysis: TCRs in the repertoires were matched against a reference library of SARS-CoV-2-specific TCRs that had been generated with the MIRA antigen-specificity platform. Breadth was defined as the fraction of unique TCRs that were SARS-CoV-2-associated, and depth was defined as the fraction of total T cells that were SARS-CoV-2-associated. Each spike-specific TCR was assigned to its reactive spike region and to a CD4 or CD8 class using the MIRA data. Log10-transformed breadth and depth values were compared by one-way ANOVA with Sidak's multiple comparisons tests. The immuneACCESS repertoire file appears here via TCRdb, limited to in-frame rearrangements. These files lack a portion of the clones; in checked studies, under half of the deficit traces to unresolved V genes, and the cause of the others is not known. The V and J calls and clone size come from that table; D and trimming were worked out from the DNA. The sample data list about 94,000 clones, and more than 75% of these were observed just once. 12% of the sample is held by the ten biggest clonotypes.

The V end loses 2 bases and the J end loses 0 bases, and a stretch of 10 bases separates them. The CDR3 runs 15 amino acids, cysteine and phenylalanine included. Only CDR3 DNA is held: 45 bases, read in frame from base 1. Via the germline V gene, CDR1 is MRHNA and CDR2 SNTAGT. This clone was picked up a small number of times. No cognate antigen has been identified for it. One base away there is no much larger clone; base qualities are not given. Interpreted using the paper, the time point label stands for: about 28 days (+/-7) after the second vaccine dose. AZD1222 recipients with second doses at about 4 weeks or about 12 weeks were pooled, because spike-specific TCR depth and breadth did not differ between schedules. The vaccinee samples were drawn from two UK trials, COV001 and COV002, one of which was a single-blind randomized controlled phase 2/3 trial testing AZD1222 (ChAdOx1 nCoV-19) in healthy adults. For TCRbeta chain sequencing, PBMC samples were collected from trial participants at day 0 and at day 28 after the second dose.

The specimen comprised peripheral blood, sampled 28 days after the second AZD1222 dose. The receptor's source is an adult who received the AZD1222 COVID-19 vaccine. The rearranged chain carries TRBV6-4 and TRBJ2-5, with TRBD2 tentatively as D gene (6 bases match). The nucleotides read TGTGCCAGCAGTGACCCCGGAGGGCACCAAGAGACCCAGTACTTC. This encodes CASSDPGGHQETQYF.